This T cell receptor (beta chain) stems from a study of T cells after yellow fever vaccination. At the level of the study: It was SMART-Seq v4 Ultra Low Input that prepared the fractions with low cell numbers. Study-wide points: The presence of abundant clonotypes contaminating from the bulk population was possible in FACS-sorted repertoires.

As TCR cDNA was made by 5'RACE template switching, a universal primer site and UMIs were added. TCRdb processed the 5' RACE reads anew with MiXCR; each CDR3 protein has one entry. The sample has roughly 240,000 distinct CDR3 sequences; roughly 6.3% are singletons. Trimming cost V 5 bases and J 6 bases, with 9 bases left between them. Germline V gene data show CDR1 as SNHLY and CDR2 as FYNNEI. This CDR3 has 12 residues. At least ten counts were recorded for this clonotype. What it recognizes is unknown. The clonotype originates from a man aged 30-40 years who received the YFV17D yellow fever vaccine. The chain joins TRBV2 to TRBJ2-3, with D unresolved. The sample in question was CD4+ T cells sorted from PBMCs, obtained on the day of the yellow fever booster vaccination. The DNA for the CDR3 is TGTGCCAGCAGTATCCTTGGGGATACGCAGTATTTT. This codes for CASSILGDTQYF.